The 26 T cell receptor beta chains in this list originate from one sample, sequenced in a study of shared clonotypes between healthy human individuals (dated by TCRdb to between 2020 and 2021). Library prep was done by the immunoSEQ multiplex PCR assay. This immuneACCESS table, as held by TCRdb, lists in-frame sequences with V and J called but not all clones. Of the missing ones, under half trace to an unresolved V gene in checked studies; the others have no known cause. In this sample the table shows about 2.3 million clones, about 90% of which occur a single time. Of the sample, around 0.38% is held by the ten largest clones. Sample: naive CD4+ T cells from PBMCs. According to the study, the label for this sample's cell subset or site signals: CD45RA+ positively selected. These receptors all come from a man in his late teens or twenties in good health. Some clones in this sample may be carry-over from other donors' samples.

The chain combines TRBV7-2 with TRBJ2-5; 7 bases match TRBD1. Looked up from germline, CDR1 is SGHTA and CDR2 is FQGNSA. V trimming: 5 bases; J trimming: 2 bases; junction bases outside the gene matches: 5. The length of the CDR3 is 14 residues. Here the CDR3 DNA reads TGTGCCAGCAGCCCGAACAGGGGACAAGAGACCCAGTACTTC. Translating gives CASSPNRGQETQYF.

This chain uses TRBV28 with TRBJ2-1, with TRBD2 as a possible D gene (5 bases). The CDR3 spans 14 residues. CDR1 and CDR2 from the germline V gene are MDHEN and SYDVKM. V was clipped by 1 base and J by 9 bases, with 13 bases between them. The CDR3 sequence: CASSLYFSRGEQFF. The CDR3 DNA follows: TGTGCCAGCAGTTTATATTTCTCTCGGGGTGAGCAGTTCTTC.

The chain links TRBV4-2 to TRBJ1-5; D remains unclear. The CDR3 length is 14 residues. Between the trimmed V and J ends, which lost 1 base and 6 bases, there was a span of 10 bases. CDR1 and CDR2 from the germline V gene are LGHNA and YNFKEQ. The CDR3 here is CASSQAGRSQPQHF. As DNA, the CDR3 is TGTGCCAGCAGCCAAGCGGGCAGGAGTCAGCCCCAGCATTTT.

The V call is TRBV5-1, the J call TRBJ2-1, with D uncertain. V lost 0 bases to trimming and J lost 8 bases, with 9 bases between them. Per germline, CDR1 SGHRS and CDR2 YFSETQ. This CDR3 spans 13 amino acids. CDR3 in amino acids: CASSLAANHEQFF. CDR3 in DNA: TGCGCCAGCAGCTTGGCGGCAAACCATGAGCAGTTCTTC.

Points on this clone: The sample holds other DNA sequences that translate to the same CDR3. The chain couples TRBV5-1 to TRBJ2-1; D not certain. The CDR3 extends over 16 amino acids. The V gene lost 0 bases and the J gene lost 0 bases, with 10 bases spanning the gap. CDR1 SGHRS and CDR2 YFSETQ come from the germline V gene. The CDR3 region has the DNA TGCGCCAGCAGCTTGGCCGCTTTGAGCTCCTACAATGAGCAGTTCTTC. Protein sequence: CASSLAALSSYNEQFF.

The chain uses TRBV15 and TRBJ2-4; TRBD2 might be the D (6 bases). The CDR3 is 13 residues long. Trimming removed 4 bases from V and 6 bases from J, with 10 bases in between. CDR1 is LNHNV and CDR2 is YYDKDF in the germline V gene (reference sequence). CDR3 nucleotides: TGTGCCACCAGCAAGGAGGGCCCAAACATTCAGTACTTC. This sequence encodes CATSKEGPNIQYF.

This sequence joins TRBV28 and TRBJ2-7; 10 nucleotides line up with TRBD2. Germline loops: CDR1 MDHEN, CDR2 SYDVKM. J gave up 3 bases and V 2 bases, and 19 bases lay outside the gene matches. This CDR3 is built from 20 residues. CDR3 in amino acids: CASSLRQGRSSGSLYYEQYF. The CDR3 DNA follows: TGTGCCAGCAGTTTACGACAGGGACGGTCTAGCGGGAGCCTATACTACGAGCAGTACTTC.

CDR3 sequence reads: CASTHSGTGELFF. CDR3 nucleotides: TGCGCCAGCACTCATTCGGGCACCGGGGAGCTGTTTTTT. This chain connects TRBV5-1 to TRBJ2-2; D not resolved. This CDR3 spans 13 amino acids. CDR1 is SGHRS, CDR2 YFSETQ, per germline. V was pared by 6 bases and J by 4 bases, with 10 bases between.

The chain recombines TRBV7-2 with TRBJ2-1; the match to TRBD2 covers 13 bases. V lost 5 bases, J lost 8 bases, and 9 bases stayed unmatched. The CDR3 consists of 16 residues. The germline gives CDR1 SGHTA, CDR2 FQGNSA. Here the CDR3 DNA reads TGTGCCAGCAGCCCCCCGGGACTAGCGGGAATTCATGAGCAGTTCTTC. Encoded protein: CASSPPGLAGIHEQFF.

This clone is a singleton in its sample. V and J are TRBV5-1 and TRBJ2-5; TRBD1 is a possible D gene (6 bases). The germline gives CDR1 SGHRS, CDR2 YFSETQ. Trimming pared 1 base from V and 2 bases from J, leaving 12 bases between. The CDR3 extends over 15 amino acids. The CDR3 sequence is CASSLTTGSQETQYF. The CDR3 nucleotides read TGCGCCAGCAGCTTGACGACAGGCTCTCAAGAGACCCAGTACTTC. The complete variable domain, with remaining parts taken from reference TRBV5-1 and TRBJ2-5, reads KAGVTQTPRYLIKTRGQQVTLSCSPISGHRSVSWYQQTPGQGLQFLFEYFSETQRNKGNFPGRFSGRQFSNSRSEMNVSTLELGDSALYLCASSLTTGSQETQYFGPGTRLLVL.

With regard to this clone: A junction boundary mismatches the germline segment, possibly from a read error. The rearrangement uses TRBV11-2 and TRBJ2-7, with D perhaps TRBD2 (6 bases). Germline assignment: CDR1 SGHAT and CDR2 FQNNGV. The CDR3 length is 14 residues. CDR3 protein: CASSFGGTSNEQYF. The DNA for the CDR3 is TGTGCCAGCAGCTTTGGAGGGACCTCCAACGAGCAGTACTTC.

This sequence joins TRBV5-5 and TRBJ1-1; maybe TRBD1 (5 bases). The CDR3 loop spans 15 amino acids. Trimming removed 6 bases from V and 7 bases from J, with 22 bases in between. In germline, CDR1 is SGHKS, CDR2 YYEKEE (reference sequence). The CDR3 spells CASTIWLGQTLEAFF. The DNA for the CDR3 is TGTGCCAGCACCATTTGGTTGGGGCAAACACTTGAAGCTTTCTTT.

The V call is TRBV5-6, the J call TRBJ2-3, with D possibly being TRBD2 (6 bases). This CDR3 contains 15 residues. V lost 4 bases and J lost 5, with 17 bases in between. Germline assignment: CDR1 SGHDT and CDR2 YYEEEE. The chain's CDR3 is CASSPAGSRRDTQYF. The DNA for the CDR3 is TGTGCCAGCAGCCCCGCCGGGAGTAGGAGAGATACGCAGTATTTT.

CDR3 sequence: CASSAGTTYEQYF. In DNA, the CDR3 is TGTGCCAGCTCCGCAGGGACTACCTACGAGCAGTACTTC. This chain links TRBV28 with TRBJ2-7; 7 positions match TRBD2. V trimming: 8 bases; J trimming: 2 bases; junction bases outside the gene matches: 6. The length of the CDR3 is 13 residues. Germline V gene data show CDR1 as MDHEN and CDR2 as SYDVKM.

This chain uses TRBV6-5 with TRBJ1-5; 7 bases map to TRBD1. The CDR3 covers 15 residues. Trimming removed 4 bases from V and 5 bases from J; junction bases left unmatched: 8. Germline values: CDR1 MNHEY, CDR2 SVGAGI. The CDR3 loop reads CASSFGQGGDQPQHF. The CDR3 nucleotides read TGTGCCAGCAGTTTCGGGCAGGGGGGGGATCAGCCCCAGCATTTT.

The chain uses TRBV28 and TRBJ2-6; TRBD2 is a possible D gene (6 bases). The V gene's germline CDR1 is MDHEN and CDR2 SYDVKM. Deletions cut 0 bases from V and 0 bases from J, with 9 bases between. CDR3 length equals 17 residues. CDR3 region: CASSLWGRLSGANVLTF. In nucleotides, the CDR3 is TGTGCCAGCAGTTTATGGGGGAGGCTCTCTGGGGCCAACGTCCTGACTTTC.

The chain is built from TRBV28 and TRBJ1-2; TRBD1 agrees at 10 bases. CDR1 and CDR2 from the germline V gene are MDHEN and SYDVKM. CDR3 length: 15 amino acids. J was trimmed by 4 bases and V by 4 bases; bases with no gene match: 6. The CDR3 region is CASSWGTGAFYGYTF. The CDR3 nucleotides read TGTGCCAGCAGTTGGGGGACAGGGGCTTTCTATGGCTACACCTTC.

The CDR3 sequence is CAWSGQSDEQFF. In DNA form, the CDR3 reads TGTGCCTGGAGTGGTCAATCGGATGAGCAGTTCTTC. This chain joins TRBV30 and TRBJ2-1, with no clear D. The CDR3 contains 12 residues. V was cut by 1 base and J by 8 bases, with 9 bases left in between. Germline-derived CDR1 and CDR2 are GTSNPN and SVGIG (reference sequence).

This clone was found once. The chain uses TRBV2 and TRBJ1-5, with D uncertain. CDR3 size: 16 residues. CDR1 is SNHLY, CDR2 FYNNEI, per germline. V lost 7 bases and J lost 6, with 22 bases in between. The CDR3 DNA reads as TGTGCCAGCACCATAAGGCAACCGGGAGCCTTTCAGCCCCAGCATTTT. This sequence encodes CASTIRQPGAFQPQHF.

The chain has TRBV4-1 and TRBJ1-1; D is perhaps TRBD1 (5 bases). CDR3 size: 14 residues. Per germline, CDR1 MGHRA and CDR2 YSYEKL. The ends were cut back, 6 bases at V and 5 bases at J, with 16 bases in the middle. As DNA, the CDR3 is TGCGCCAGCAGTCCTGACGGGGGGAGGACTGAAGCTTTCTTT. It is translated as CASSPDGGRTEAFF.

Of note for this clone: This CDR3 is also generated by other DNA sequences in the sample. The CDR3 protein is CASSLGLAVSTDTQYF. The CDR3 DNA reads as TGCGCCAGCAGCTTGGGTCTAGCAGTAAGCACAGATACGCAGTATTTT. The chain links TRBV5-1 to TRBJ2-3; weak D call: TRBD2 (5 bases). The germline gives CDR1 SGHRS, CDR2 YFSETQ. The germline V and J ends were trimmed by 0 bases and 0 bases, with 11 bases remaining between them. CDR3 length: 16 residues.

The chain has TRBV10-3 and TRBJ2-3, with 10 bases that match TRBD1. From germline, CDR1 is ENHRY and CDR2 SYGVKD. The junction had 9 bases not matched to a gene; V was cut back by 6 bases and J by 6 bases. CDR3 size: 15 residues. DNA for the CDR3: TGTGCCATCAGAGGGGGGACAGGGGAAACCGATACGCAGTATTTT. Its protein product is CAIRGGTGETDTQYF.

V usage is TRBV28 and J usage is TRBJ2-6, with D unclear. The CDR3 consists of 15 residues. V lost 6 bases, J lost 2 bases, and 11 bases lay in between. Germline lookup yields CDR1 MDHEN and CDR2 SYDVKM. The CDR3 DNA reads TGTGCCAGCAGGCGTCCAGGTGCTGGGGCCAACGTCCTGACTTTC. It is translated as CASRRPGAGANVLTF.

This rearrangement joins TRBV7-6 to TRBJ1-5, with D hard to call. V lost 7 bases and J 7 bases, leaving 14 bases between the germline ends. In germline, CDR1 is SGHVS, CDR2 FNYEAQ. This CDR3 comprises 13 residues. CDR3 residues: CASTPGLGQPQHF. For the CDR3, the DNA is TGTGCCAGCACGCCCGGGCTTGGGCAGCCCCAGCATTTT.

This sequence joins TRBV30 and TRBJ2-7; 9 nucleotides agree with TRBD2. The V gene end was trimmed by 0 bases and the J gene end by 5 bases; junction bases not matched to a gene: 5. The CDR3 has 14 residues. Germline CDR1 is GTSNPN and CDR2 is SVGIG (reference sequence). In nucleotides, the CDR3 is TGTGCCTGGAGTGTGGTAGCGGGAGCAGACGAGCAGTACTTC. This translates into CAWSVVAGADEQYF.

The genes are TRBV6-1 and TRBJ1-2, with 7 bases fitting TRBD1. The junction had 1 base not matched to a gene; V was cut back by 1 base and J by 5 bases. The V gene's germline CDR1 is MNHNS and CDR2 SASEGT. This CDR3 is built from 13 residues. CDR3 loop: CASSEEGAYGYTF. The CDR3 region has the DNA TGTGCCAGCAGTGAAGAGGGGGCGTATGGCTACACCTTC.